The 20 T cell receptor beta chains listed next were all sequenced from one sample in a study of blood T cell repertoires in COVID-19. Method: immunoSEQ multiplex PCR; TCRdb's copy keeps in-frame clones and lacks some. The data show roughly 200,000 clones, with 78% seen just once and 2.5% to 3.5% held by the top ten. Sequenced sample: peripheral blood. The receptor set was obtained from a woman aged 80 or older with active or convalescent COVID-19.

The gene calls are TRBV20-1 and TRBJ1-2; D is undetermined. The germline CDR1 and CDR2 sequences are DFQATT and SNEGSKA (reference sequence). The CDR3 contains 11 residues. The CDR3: CTLSRSYGYTF. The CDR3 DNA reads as TGCACCCTCTCTAGGAGCTATGGCTACACCTTC.

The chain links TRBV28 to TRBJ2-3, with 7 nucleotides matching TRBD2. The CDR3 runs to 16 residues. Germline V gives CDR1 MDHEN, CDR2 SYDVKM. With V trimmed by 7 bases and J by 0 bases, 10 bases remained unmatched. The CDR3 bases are TGTGCCAGCAACCCAAGCGGGATCACTAGCACAGATACGCAGTATTTT. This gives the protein CASNPSGITSTDTQYF. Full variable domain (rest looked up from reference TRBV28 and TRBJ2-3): DVKVTQSSRYLVKRTGEKVFLECVQDMDHENMFWYRQDPGLGLRLIYFSYDVKMKEKGDIPEGYSVSREKKERFSLILESASTNQTSMYLCASNPSGITSTDTQYFGPGTRLTVL.

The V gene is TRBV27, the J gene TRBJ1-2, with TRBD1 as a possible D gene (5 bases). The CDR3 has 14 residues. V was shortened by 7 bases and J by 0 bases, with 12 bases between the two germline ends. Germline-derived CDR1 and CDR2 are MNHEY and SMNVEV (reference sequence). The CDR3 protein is CASTPGHPNYGYTF. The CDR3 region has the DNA TGTGCCAGCACCCCCGGACATCCTAACTATGGCTACACCTTC.

The CDR3 DNA sequence: TGTGCCAGTAGTATACTAGCGGGGGGGCCCGGGGAGCTGTTTTTT. As protein: CASSILAGGPGELFF. The chain has TRBV19 and TRBJ2-2; 12 nucleotides agree with TRBD2. This CDR3 contains 15 residues. Germline V gene lookup returns CDR1 LNHDA and CDR2 SQIVND (reference sequence). J lost 6 bases, V lost 2 bases, and 1 base had no gene match.

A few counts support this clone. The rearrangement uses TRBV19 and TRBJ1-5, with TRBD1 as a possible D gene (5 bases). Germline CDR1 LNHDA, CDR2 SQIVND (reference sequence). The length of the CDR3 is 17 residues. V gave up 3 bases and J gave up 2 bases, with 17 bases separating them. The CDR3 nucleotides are TGTGCCAGTAGTATCTTCGGGGACTGGATTGGCAATCAGCCCCAGCATTTT. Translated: CASSIFGDWIGNQPQHF.

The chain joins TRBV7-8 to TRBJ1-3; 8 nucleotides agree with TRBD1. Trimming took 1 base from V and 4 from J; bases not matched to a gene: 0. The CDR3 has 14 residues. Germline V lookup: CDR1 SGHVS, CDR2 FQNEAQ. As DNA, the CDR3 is TGTGCCAGCAGCTTAGGGACAGGGGGAAACACCATATATTTT. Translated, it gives CASSLGTGGNTIYF.

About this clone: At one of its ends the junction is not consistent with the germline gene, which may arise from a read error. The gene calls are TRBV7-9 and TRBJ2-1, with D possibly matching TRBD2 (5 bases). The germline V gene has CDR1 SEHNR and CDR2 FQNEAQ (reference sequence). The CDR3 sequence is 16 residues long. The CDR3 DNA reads TGTGCCAGCAGCCTAGCTGGTCTAGCCTCCTACAATGAGCAGTTCTTC. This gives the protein CASSLAGLASYNEQFF.

This CDR3 reads CASSSRARTAVYEQYF. DNA of the CDR3: TGTGCCAGCAGCTCCCGAGCCCGGACAGCAGTTTACGAGCAGTACTTC. The J gene is TRBJ2-7, the V gene TRBV7-2; D might be TRBD1 (6 bases). CDR1 and CDR2 (germline): SGHTA, FQGNSA. Trimming stripped 4 bases from V and 4 bases from J, with 20 bases between. The CDR3 is made up of 16 amino acids.

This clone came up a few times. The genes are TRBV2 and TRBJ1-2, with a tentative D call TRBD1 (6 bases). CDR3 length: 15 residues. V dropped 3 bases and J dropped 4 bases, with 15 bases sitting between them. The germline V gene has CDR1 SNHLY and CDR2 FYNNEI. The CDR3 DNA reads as TGTGCCAGCAGTGACAGGACAGCCTCTCTCTATGGCTACACCTTC. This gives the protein CASSDRTASLYGYTF.

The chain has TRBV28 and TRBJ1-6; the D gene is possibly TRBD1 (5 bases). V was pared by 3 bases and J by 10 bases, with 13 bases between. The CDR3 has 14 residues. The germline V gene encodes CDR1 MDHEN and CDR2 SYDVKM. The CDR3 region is CASSLDTGYSPLHF. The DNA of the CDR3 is TGTGCCAGCAGTTTGGACACTGGGTACTCACCCCTCCACTTT.

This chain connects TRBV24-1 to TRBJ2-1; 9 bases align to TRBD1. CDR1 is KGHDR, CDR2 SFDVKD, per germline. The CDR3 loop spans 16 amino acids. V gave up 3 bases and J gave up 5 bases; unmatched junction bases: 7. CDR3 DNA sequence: TGTGCCACCAGTGATCCCGGGACAGGGTGGGACAATGAGCAGTTCTTC. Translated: CATSDPGTGWDNEQFF.

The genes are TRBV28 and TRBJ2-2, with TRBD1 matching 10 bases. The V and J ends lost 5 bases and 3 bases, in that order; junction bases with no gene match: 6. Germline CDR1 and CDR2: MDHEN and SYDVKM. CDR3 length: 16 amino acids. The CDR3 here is CASSRQGAVDTGELFF. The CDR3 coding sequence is TGTGCCAGCAGTAGACAGGGGGCGGTGGACACCGGGGAGCTGTTTTTT.

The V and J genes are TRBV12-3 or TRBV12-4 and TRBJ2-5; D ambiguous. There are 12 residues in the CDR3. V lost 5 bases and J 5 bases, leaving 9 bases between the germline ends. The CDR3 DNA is TGTGCCAGCAGTACGCTCCGGGAGACCCAGTACTTC. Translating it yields CASSTLRETQYF.

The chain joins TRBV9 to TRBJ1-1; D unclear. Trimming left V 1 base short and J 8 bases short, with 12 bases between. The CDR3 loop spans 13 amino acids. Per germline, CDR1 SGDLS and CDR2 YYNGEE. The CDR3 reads CASSVRRPGEAFF. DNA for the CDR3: TGTGCCAGCAGCGTACGGAGACCCGGGGAAGCTTTCTTT.

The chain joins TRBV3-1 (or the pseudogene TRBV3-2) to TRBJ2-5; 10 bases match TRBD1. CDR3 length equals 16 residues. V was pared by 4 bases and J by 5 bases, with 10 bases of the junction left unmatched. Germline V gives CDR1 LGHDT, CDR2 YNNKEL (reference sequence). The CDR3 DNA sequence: TGTGCCAGCAGCCCCCGCAGTCCGGGACAGGGGGAGACCCAGTACTTC. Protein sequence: CASSPRSPGQGETQYF.

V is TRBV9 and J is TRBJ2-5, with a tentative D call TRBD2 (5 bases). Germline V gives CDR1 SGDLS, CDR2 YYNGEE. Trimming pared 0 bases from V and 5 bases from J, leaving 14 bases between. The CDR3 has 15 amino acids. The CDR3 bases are TGTGCCAGCAGCGTAGGGATAGCGATCGGGGAGACCCAGTACTTC. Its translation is CASSVGIAIGETQYF.

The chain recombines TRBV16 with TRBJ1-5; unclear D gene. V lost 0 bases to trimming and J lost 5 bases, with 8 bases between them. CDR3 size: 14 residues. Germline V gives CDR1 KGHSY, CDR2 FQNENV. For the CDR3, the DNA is TGTGCCAGCAGCCAATCCCCAGAAGATCAGCCCCAGCATTTT. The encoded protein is CASSQSPEDQPQHF.

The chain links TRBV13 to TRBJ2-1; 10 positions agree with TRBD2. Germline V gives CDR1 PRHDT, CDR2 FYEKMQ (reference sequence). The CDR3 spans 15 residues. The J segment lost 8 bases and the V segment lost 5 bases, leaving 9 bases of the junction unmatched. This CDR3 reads CASSPGQRGGDEQFF. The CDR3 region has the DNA TGTGCCAGCAGCCCCGGGCAGCGGGGGGGCGATGAGCAGTTCTTC. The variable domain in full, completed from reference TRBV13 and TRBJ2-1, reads AAGVIQSPRHLIKEKRETATLKCYPIPRHDTVYWYQQGPGQDPQFLISFYEKMQSDKGSIPDRFSAQQFSDYHSELNMSSLELGDSALYFCASSPGQRGGDEQFFGPGTRLTVL.

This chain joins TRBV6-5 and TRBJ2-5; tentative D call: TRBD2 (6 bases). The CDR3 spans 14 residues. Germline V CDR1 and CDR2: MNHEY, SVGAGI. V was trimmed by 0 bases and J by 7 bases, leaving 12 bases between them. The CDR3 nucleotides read TGTGCCAGCAGTTACTCGACTCCCGGGGGGACCCAGTACTTC. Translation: CASSYSTPGGTQYF.

The CDR3 DNA is TGTGCCAGCAGCCCCCGTGGACAGGGGAACACTGAAGCTTTCTTT. Residues: CASSPRGQGNTEAFF. The chain joins TRBV9 to TRBJ1-1, with 8 nucleotides matching TRBD1. Germline CDR1 is SGDLS and CDR2 is YYNGEE. V shed 4 bases and J 1 base; nucleotides not matched to a gene: 6. The length of the CDR3 is 15 residues.